Listed below are T cell receptor beta chains from one sample, sequenced in a study of blood T cell repertoires in COVID-19. The data were produced by immunoSEQ multiplex PCR, yet TCRdb's version contains in-frame clones alone and is incomplete. The sample lists 650,000 to 800,000 clones; about 87% were seen once. Material for sequencing was peripheral blood. The receptors originated from a woman aged 18-30 years with acute or convalescent COVID-19. CDR3s include the opening cysteine and the closing phenylalanine or tryptophan. D genes are given only for firm matches. Size values are once, few and many counts, or a class for expanded clones, and some rows have none.

clone_size: -
v_call: TRBV5-1
d_call: TRBD1
j_call: TRBJ2-2
cdr3_nt: TGCGCCAGCAGCTCTCTGGACAGGTCGGACGGGGAGCTGTTTTTT
cdr3_aa: CASSSLDRSDGELFF

clone_size: -
v_call: TRBV5-1
d_call: TRBD1
j_call: TRBJ1-1
cdr3_nt: TGCGCCAGCACCGGGACAGCGAAGAACACTGAAGCTTTCTTT
cdr3_aa: CASTGTAKNTEAFF

clone_size: -
v_call: TRBV27
d_call: -
j_call: TRBJ2-1
cdr3_nt: TGTGCCAGCAGTTCGTTGGGCGAGCAGTTCTTC
cdr3_aa: CASSSLGEQFF

clone_size: -
v_call: TRBV3-1/TRBV3-2
d_call: -
j_call: TRBJ1-1
cdr3_nt: TGTGCCAGCAGCCAAGTCGGGAGGTCGGAAGCTTTCTTT
cdr3_aa: CASSQVGRSEAFF

clone_size: -
v_call: TRBV11-2
d_call: -
j_call: TRBJ1-1
cdr3_nt: TGTGCCAGCAGCTTACACAGCCCGAGCAGGATGAACACTGAAGCTTTCTTT
cdr3_aa: CASSLHSPSRMNTEAFF

clone_size: -
v_call: TRBV6-4
d_call: TRBD2
j_call: TRBJ2-3
cdr3_nt: TGTGCCAGCAGTGACTCTAGCGGGGGTGCTGTAGATACGCAGTATTTT
cdr3_aa: CASSDSSGGAVDTQYF

clone_size: -
v_call: TRBV3-1/TRBV3-2
d_call: -
j_call: TRBJ1-2
cdr3_nt: TGTGCCAGCATGGGGACCGCGGGGTTGTATGGCTACACCTTC
cdr3_aa: CASMGTAGLYGYTF

clone_size: -
v_call: TRBV6-4
d_call: TRBD1
j_call: TRBJ2-3
cdr3_nt: TGTGCCAGTGGACAGGGGGCCACAGATACGCAGTATTTT
cdr3_aa: CASGQGATDTQYF

clone_size: -
v_call: TRBV29-1
d_call: -
j_call: TRBJ1-5
cdr3_nt: TGCAGCGTGGATGAGGGCCACAATCAGCCCCAGCATTTT
cdr3_aa: CSVDEGHNQPQHF

clone_size: -
v_call: TRBV4-3
d_call: TRBD1
j_call: TRBJ1-6
cdr3_nt: TGCGCCAGCAGCCCCCGCCTGACAGGGTTTAGTACCCTCCACTTT
cdr3_aa: CASSPRLTGFSTLHF

clone_size: -
v_call: TRBV5-1
d_call: -
j_call: TRBJ1-1
cdr3_nt: TGCGCCAGCAGCTTTGGGGGGTACACTGAAGCTTTCTTT
cdr3_aa: CASSFGGYTEAFF

clone_size: once
v_call: TRBV5-4
d_call: TRBD2
j_call: TRBJ2-3
cdr3_nt: TGTGCCAGCAGCTCTTTAGCGGGGGGAAGGGATACGCAGTATTTT
cdr3_aa: CASSSLAGGRDTQYF

clone_size: -
v_call: TRBV6-2/TRBV6-3
d_call: -
j_call: TRBJ1-1
cdr3_nt: TGTGCCAGCAGTTATTTAGCGGGAACTGAAGCTTTCTTT
cdr3_aa: CASSYLAGTEAFF

clone_size: -
v_call: TRBV6-5
d_call: TRBD1
j_call: TRBJ1-5
cdr3_nt: TGTGCCAGCATCCGTGACAGGGTCAATCAGCCCCAGCATTTT
cdr3_aa: CASIRDRVNQPQHF

clone_size: -
v_call: TRBV4-3
d_call: TRBD1
j_call: TRBJ2-7
cdr3_nt: TGCGCCAGCAGCCAAGTCCGACAGGGGATCTACGAGCAGTACTTC
cdr3_aa: CASSQVRQGIYEQYF